This is a list of T cell receptor beta chains from one sample in a study of blood T cell repertoires in COVID-19. Produced via immunoSEQ multiplex PCR; TCRdb's table is partial and in-frame only. The table has around 200,000 clones, around 80% seen once. Material: peripheral blood. The source of these receptors is a woman aged 65 to 85 with acute or convalescent COVID-19. The CDR3 runs from the conserved cysteine through the conserved F or W.

j_call: TRBJ2-2; v_call: TRBV6-6; cdr3_aa: CASSYSRAGEIGELFF
j_call: TRBJ2-7; v_call: TRBV28; cdr3_aa: CASSPTRDRAYEQYF
j_call: TRBJ1-6; v_call: TRBV7-2; cdr3_aa: CASSLRRGISYNSPLHF
j_call: TRBJ1-2; v_call: TRBV6-6; cdr3_aa: CASSRGQGGGYTF
j_call: TRBJ2-7; v_call: TRBV2; cdr3_aa: CASSEALQGLAGGGSYEQYF
j_call: TRBJ2-2; v_call: TRBV24-1; cdr3_aa: CATSDPGQGDTGELFF
j_call: TRBJ2-5; v_call: TRBV7-7; cdr3_aa: CASSFRLVPQETQYF
j_call: TRBJ2-1; v_call: TRBV11-3; cdr3_aa: CASSVGAGEDDEQFF
j_call: TRBJ1-5; v_call: TRBV2; cdr3_aa: CASSERPGQPQHF
j_call: TRBJ1-2; v_call: TRBV19; cdr3_aa: CASSIKTGGGGYTF
j_call: TRBJ2-7; v_call: TRBV30; cdr3_aa: CAWSRPGQGGSYEQYF
j_call: TRBJ1-5; v_call: TRBV21-1; cdr3_aa: CASSKGYPTGTGNQPQHF
j_call: TRBJ1-1; v_call: TRBV5-6; cdr3_aa: CASSLRGTGGRTEAFF
j_call: TRBJ1-5; v_call: TRBV5-5; cdr3_aa: CASSLLTLGAGQPQHF
j_call: TRBJ1-6; v_call: TRBV4-1; cdr3_aa: CASSQDRGYSYNSPLHF
j_call: TRBJ2-1; v_call: TRBV2; cdr3_aa: CASSGTGGEQFF
j_call: TRBJ2-5; v_call: TRBV28; cdr3_aa: CASSLDKGPETQYF
j_call: TRBJ1-2; v_call: TRBV30; cdr3_aa: CAWSTGQSETGGYTF
j_call: TRBJ2-1; v_call: TRBV30; cdr3_aa: CALRTGIEQFF
j_call: TRBJ1-5; v_call: TRBV28; cdr3_aa: CASSLGGVGVNQPQHF
j_call: TRBJ1-5; v_call: TRBV27; cdr3_aa: CASSLPGDNQPQHF
j_call: TRBJ2-2; v_call: TRBV6-5; cdr3_aa: CATPGEAGELFF
j_call: TRBJ2-5; v_call: TRBV19; cdr3_aa: CASTGEQETQYF
j_call: TRBJ1-5; v_call: TRBV28; cdr3_aa: CASSSTQGLRNQPQHF
j_call: TRBJ1-2; v_call: TRBV19; cdr3_aa: CASRNQGSNYGYTF
j_call: TRBJ2-7; v_call: TRBV15; cdr3_aa: CATSRVGNSGRYEQYF
j_call: TRBJ2-3; v_call: TRBV6-1; cdr3_aa: CASSARTSTGTDTQYF
j_call: TRBJ1-1; v_call: TRBV27; cdr3_aa: CASSPRDRGYSAFF